The entry below gives a single T cell receptor (beta chain) sequence along with its context. Its antigen is currently unknown. This record comes from a study of T cell responses to AZD1222 COVID-19 vaccine. Study-level results: Clonal diversity may have been underestimated in mostly white British donors. As reported, nearly half of all spike-specific TCRs target variant regions that are unmutated. Increased Spike-specific TCR breadth and depth were observed after two AZD1222 doses. The repertoires were collected only after the peak T cell response.

The data were produced by immunoSEQ multiplex PCR, yet TCRdb's version contains in-frame clones alone and is incomplete. The repertoire holds about 190,000 clones, with 87% as singletons. V dropped 6 bases and J dropped 2 bases, with 4 bases sitting between them. The germline V gene encodes CDR1 MNHNS and CDR2 SASEGT. CDR3 length: 12 residues. The chain employs TRBV6-1 and TRBJ2-2; D is ambiguous. This specimen was peripheral blood, taken on day 0 of MenACWY control vaccination. The clonotype comes from an adult in good health. CDR3 DNA sequence: TGTGCCAGCAGGGATAACACCGGGGAGCTGTTTTTT. Protein sequence: CASRDNTGELFF.